The 27 T cell receptor beta chains listed next were all sequenced from one sample in a study of CD8+ T cells in alopecia areata. Extracted from the samples, RNA was reverse transcribed into cDNA to serve as the sequencing template. This table comes from immunoSEQ multiplex PCR, and its TCRdb copy is limited to in-frame clones, with some not included. The sample lists roughly 100,000 clones; roughly 53% were seen once. Sequenced: CD4+ T cells sorted from blood. Receptors were obtained from a human donor in good health.

The J gene is TRBJ2-7, the V gene TRBV30; 7 nucleotides line up with TRBD1. V shed 0 bases, J shed 7 bases, and the junction held 6 bases outside the gene matches. Germline CDR1 and CDR2: GTSNPN and SVGIG (reference sequence). The CDR3 loop spans 13 amino acids. The CDR3 region has the DNA TGTGCCTGGAGTGTTCAAGGGACAGCAGAGCAGTACTTC. Amino acid sequence: CAWSVQGTAEQYF.

The chain has TRBV28 and TRBJ2-5; D perhaps matches TRBD2 (6 bases). V gave up 2 bases and J gave up 2 bases, with 9 bases separating them. Germline assignment: CDR1 MDHEN and CDR2 SYDVKM. The CDR3 has 14 amino acids. CDR3 nucleotides: TGTGCCAGCAGTTTAGTTGGGGGGCAAGAGACCCAGTACTTC. This sequence encodes CASSLVGGQETQYF. The full variable domain, with the rest looked up from reference TRBV28 and TRBJ2-5, is DVKVTQSSRYLVKRTGEKVFLECVQDMDHENMFWYRQDPGLGLRLIYFSYDVKMKEKGDIPEGYSVSREKKERFSLILESASTNQTSMYLCASSLVGGQETQYFGPGTRLLVL.

This clone was observed many times. Other DNA variants within this sample encode the same CDR3. The chain employs TRBV7-3 and TRBJ2-2; possibly TRBD1 for D (5 bases). Trimming took 3 bases from V and 1 from J, leaving 6 bases between them. Looked up from germline, CDR1 is SGHTA and CDR2 is FQGTGA. The CDR3 contains 14 residues. CDR3 in DNA: TGTGCCAGCAGCTTGGGGCAGAACACCGGGGAGCTGTTTTTT. It codes for CASSLGQNTGELFF.

The chain uses TRBV4-1 and TRBJ2-2; D perhaps matches TRBD1 (6 bases). The CDR3 has 16 residues. Trimming removed 0 bases from V and 2 bases from J, with 10 bases in between. Germline CDR1 and CDR2: MGHRA and YSYEKL. In nucleotides, the CDR3 is TGCGCCAGCAGCCAAGATGACAGGAGAAACACCGGGGAGCTGTTTTTT. Translating gives CASSQDDRRNTGELFF.

This sequence joins TRBV6-5 and TRBJ2-2; no reliable D call. From germline, CDR1 is MNHEY and CDR2 SVGAGI. The CDR3 is 13 residues long. V shed 0 bases and J shed 7 bases, with 6 bases lying between them. CDR3 loop: CASSYSFGGELFF. CDR3 sequence (DNA): TGTGCCAGCAGTTACTCGTTTGGCGGGGAGCTGTTTTTT.

This sequence joins TRBV11-1 and TRBJ2-5; D unresolved. The V gene lost 5 bases and the J gene lost 7 bases, with 14 bases spanning the gap. CDR1 and CDR2 (germline): SGHAT, FQDESV (reference sequence). The CDR3 contains 13 residues. The CDR3 nucleotides read TGTGCCAGCAGCGTCTCTCAGGAAAGGACCCAGTACTTC. Amino acid sequence: CASSVSQERTQYF.

This chain connects TRBV9 to TRBJ1-2, with D maybe TRBD1 (5 bases). The CDR3 is made up of 15 amino acids. V was pared by 3 bases and J by 4 bases, with 16 bases between. Germline CDR1 is SGDLS and CDR2 is YYNGEE. CDR3 sequence: CASSALGAGTYGYTF. The CDR3 bases are TGTGCCAGCAGCGCACTCGGGGCGGGCACCTATGGCTACACCTTC.

Concerning this clone: At one end, the junction sequence differs from germline, possibly due to a read error. The rearrangement links TRBV2 to TRBJ1-1; 11 bases match TRBD1. Germline CDR1 SNHLY, CDR2 FYNNEI. This CDR3 contains 13 residues. CDR3 loop: CASRLEDRGPLPF. DNA for the CDR3: TGTGCCAGCAGATTGGAGGACAGGGGGCCCCTCCCGTTT.

The genes are TRBV6-1 and TRBJ1-1, with a weak D call TRBD1 (6 bases). The germline gives CDR1 MNHNS, CDR2 SASEGT. V lost 6 bases, J lost 5 bases, and 19 bases lay in between. CDR3 length: 15 amino acids. The CDR3 region is CASSTTAAGETEAFF. The CDR3, as DNA: TGTGCCAGCAGCACGACGGCTGCAGGGGAGACTGAAGCTTTCTTT.

The chain couples TRBV6-1 to TRBJ1-1, with unresolved D. This CDR3 contains 13 residues. V was shortened by 2 bases and J by 7 bases, with 11 bases between the two germline ends. CDR1 and CDR2 from the germline V gene are MNHNS and SASEGT. CDR3 region: CASSEFNFGEAFF. For the CDR3, the DNA is TGTGCCAGCAGTGAATTCAATTTCGGTGAAGCTTTCTTT.

The chain is built from TRBV7-2 and TRBJ1-2; the D is unclear. Trimming shortened V by 0 bases and J by 6 bases, and 14 bases separated the two germline ends. This CDR3 comprises 15 residues. Germline V gives CDR1 SGHTA, CDR2 FQGNSA. Written as DNA, the CDR3 is TGTGCCAGCAGCTTAGCGGTTGGGGTGATTAATGGCTACACCTTC. As protein: CASSLAVGVINGYTF.

This clone is a singleton in its sample. The chain recombines TRBV30 with TRBJ2-7; 7 bases fit TRBD2. The CDR3 runs 15 residues. Per the germline V gene, CDR1 is GTSNPN and CDR2 is SVGIG (reference sequence). V shed 3 bases, J shed 7 bases, and the junction held 15 bases outside the gene matches. CDR3 amino acids: CAWSRLVGGAREQYF. The CDR3 nucleotides read TGTGCCTGGAGCCGCTTGGTGGGAGGGGCACGGGAGCAGTACTTC.

This chain links TRBV7-2 with TRBJ2-5; TRBD2 aligns across 8 bases. V lost 5 bases, J lost 3 bases, and 5 bases stayed unmatched. The germline V gene has CDR1 SGHTA and CDR2 FQGNSA. This CDR3 comprises 14 residues. DNA of the CDR3: TGTGCCAGCAGCGACCCGGGGGGGGAAGAGACCCAGTACTTC. Its protein is CASSDPGGEETQYF. The full variable domain, rest sourced from reference TRBV7-2 and TRBJ2-5, is GAGVSQSPSNKVTEKGKDVELRCDPISGHTALYWYRQSLGQGLEFLIYFQGNSAPDKSGLPSDRFSAERTGGSVSTLTIQRTQQEDSAVYLCASSDPGGEETQYFGPGTRLLVL.

This chain links TRBV27 with TRBJ1-1, with D uncertain. The CDR3 totals 14 residues. Trimming pared 5 bases from V and 0 bases from J, leaving 10 bases between. Per germline, CDR1 MNHEY and CDR2 SMNVEV (reference sequence). In nucleotides, the CDR3 is TGTGCCAGCAGTCCCTCCCGGCTGAACACTGAAGCTTTCTTT. The encoded protein is CASSPSRLNTEAFF.

This clone was observed a few times. The chain joins TRBV7-6 to TRBJ1-1; 9 bases are a match to TRBD1. Trimming at V came to 3 bases and at J to 4 bases, leaving 6 bases not matched to a gene. Germline CDR1 is SGHVS and CDR2 is FNYEAQ. This CDR3 contains 15 residues. The CDR3 DNA reads TGTGCCAGCAGCTTCCTCCTGGACAGGGGCACTGAAGCTTTCTTT. As protein: CASSFLLDRGTEAFF.

Only a few counts were recorded for this clone. The genes are TRBV7-2 and TRBJ2-3, with 8 bases lining up with TRBD2. This CDR3 comprises 15 residues. With 4 bases clipped from V and 4 bases from J, the junction kept 7 bases outside the gene matches. From germline, CDR1 is SGHTA and CDR2 FQGNSA. This chain's CDR3 is CASSSRGGRADTQYF. The DNA of the CDR3 is TGTGCCAGCAGCTCCCGGGGGGGCCGGGCAGATACGCAGTATTTT. Full variable domain (remainder filled in from reference TRBV7-2 and TRBJ2-3): GAGVSQSPSNKVTEKGKDVELRCDPISGHTALYWYRQSLGQGLEFLIYFQGNSAPDKSGLPSDRFSAERTGGSVSTLTIQRTQQEDSAVYLCASSSRGGRADTQYFGPGTRLTVL.

This clone was detected only a few times. This rearrangement joins TRBV28 to TRBJ2-5; D unresolved. Per the germline V gene, CDR1 is MDHEN and CDR2 is SYDVKM. Trimming removed 2 bases at V and 5 bases at J, with 9 bases between. CDR3 length: 13 amino acids. The CDR3 protein is CASSLGWTETQYF. The CDR3 DNA reads TGTGCCAGCAGTTTAGGGTGGACGGAGACCCAGTACTTC.

This clone is medium-sized in the sample. It is unclear where the CDR3 begins or ends on the DNA, so no DNA is shown, and the CDR3 is as TCRdb lists it. The V and J genes are TRBV19 and TRBJ1-2; TRBD1 is the table's D call, not checked against the DNA. The CDR3 totals 11 residues, both ends included. The germline V gene has CDR1 LNHDA and CDR2 SQIVND (reference sequence). CDR3 in amino acids: CASTSGQGNTF.

This chain links TRBV29-1 with TRBJ2-5; D gene uncertain. The better agreement between TRBJ2-7 and the DNA end casts doubt on the J call. This CDR3 is built from 13 residues. The germline V gene encodes CDR1 SQVTM and CDR2 ANQGSEA. CDR3 amino acids: CSVGQGLGYEQYF. The CDR3 region has the DNA TGCAGCGTTGGACAAGGTTTGGGTTACGAGCAGTACTTC.

This clone was seen a few times. This chain links TRBV9 with TRBJ1-4, with TRBD1 as a possible D gene (6 bases). This CDR3 spans 15 amino acids. V lost 1 base and J lost 8, with 15 bases in between. Germline V gene data show CDR1 as SGDLS and CDR2 as YYNGEE. The DNA of the CDR3 is TGTGCCAGCAGCGTATTAGGGGGGCCCGCGGAAAAACTGTTTTTT. The encoded protein is CASSVLGGPAEKLFF. Variable domain in full (rest from reference TRBV9 and TRBJ1-4): DSGVTQTPKHLITATGQRVTLRCSPRSGDLSVYWYQQSLDQGLQFLIQYYNGEERAKGNILERFSAQQFPDLHSELNLSSLELGDSALYFCASSVLGGPAEKLFFGSGTQLSVL.

The genes are TRBV7-2 and TRBJ2-1, with D perhaps TRBD1 or TRBD2 (5 bases each). Trimming took 7 bases from V and 3 from J, leaving 16 bases between them. CDR1 is SGHTA and CDR2 is FQGNSA in the germline V gene. This CDR3 comprises 15 residues. CDR3 coding DNA: TGTGCCAGCAAGGGAGCCGGGGCGAACTACAATGAGCAGTTCTTC. Its translation is CASKGAGANYNEQFF.

The chain carries TRBV6-5 and TRBJ1-5, with 9 bases aligning to TRBD1. Germline trimming cut 7 bases from V and 5 bases from J; bases unmatched to any gene: 9. This CDR3 region has 15 residues. The germline gives CDR1 MNHEY, CDR2 SVGAGI. In nucleotides, the CDR3 is TGTGCCAGCACCCTTGCGGACAGGGGCTATCAGCCCCAGCATTTT. Translated, it gives CASTLADRGYQPQHF.

The sample holds a few counts of this clone. V gene TRBV29-1 combines with J gene TRBJ2-5; the D gene is possibly TRBD2 (6 bases). Trimming pared 3 bases from V and 7 bases from J, leaving 6 bases between. There are 10 residues in the CDR3. CDR1 and CDR2 (germline): SQVTM, ANQGSEA. The chain's CDR3 is CSVEEGTQYF. CDR3 coding DNA: TGCAGCGTTGAGGAGGGGACCCAGTACTTC.

This chain uses TRBV6-1 with TRBJ1-5; D gene ambiguous. CDR1 and CDR2 (germline): MNHNS, SASEGT. This CDR3 spans 15 amino acids. V lost 2 bases to trimming and J lost 0 bases, with 8 bases between them. Here the CDR3 DNA reads TGTGCCAGCAGTGAAAGATGGGATAGCAATCAGCCCCAGCATTTT. It translates to CASSERWDSNQPQHF.

The CDR3 bases are TGTGCCAGCAGCTCGCTAGCGGGGGGTCGAGAGACCCAGTACTTC. Its protein product is CASSSLAGGRETQYF. J is TRBJ2-5 and V is TRBV5-6, with TRBD2 matching 11 bases. With V trimmed by 3 bases and J by 4 bases, 5 bases remained unmatched. The germline CDR1 and CDR2 sequences are SGHDT and YYEEEE. The CDR3 covers 15 residues. The variable domain in full, completed from reference TRBV5-6 and TRBJ2-5, reads DAGVTQSPTHLIKTRGQQVTLRCSPKSGHDTVSWYQQALGQGPQFIFQYYEEEERQRGNFPDRFSGHQFPNYSSELNVNALLLGDSALYLCASSSLAGGRETQYFGPGTRLLVL.

The chain joins TRBV15 to TRBJ2-1; D is unresolved. The ends were cut back, 1 base at V and 6 bases at J, with 10 bases in the middle. Germline V CDR1 and CDR2: LNHNV, YYDKDF (reference sequence). The CDR3 has 14 amino acids. The DNA of the CDR3 is TGTGCCACCAGCAGAGGGTCAGAGTCCAATGAGCAGTTCTTC. It codes for CATSRGSESNEQFF.

There are a few counts of this clone. The chain joins TRBV6-5 to TRBJ2-1, with TRBD2 identical over 9 bases. J gave up 9 bases and V 4 bases, and 13 bases lay outside the gene matches. CDR1 is MNHEY, CDR2 SVGAGI, per germline. CDR3 length: 16 amino acids. CDR3 in DNA: TGTGCCAGCAGTTTCCGGCGGGGGGGAAAAGAGACTGAGCAGTTCTTC. Translating gives CASSFRRGGKETEQFF.